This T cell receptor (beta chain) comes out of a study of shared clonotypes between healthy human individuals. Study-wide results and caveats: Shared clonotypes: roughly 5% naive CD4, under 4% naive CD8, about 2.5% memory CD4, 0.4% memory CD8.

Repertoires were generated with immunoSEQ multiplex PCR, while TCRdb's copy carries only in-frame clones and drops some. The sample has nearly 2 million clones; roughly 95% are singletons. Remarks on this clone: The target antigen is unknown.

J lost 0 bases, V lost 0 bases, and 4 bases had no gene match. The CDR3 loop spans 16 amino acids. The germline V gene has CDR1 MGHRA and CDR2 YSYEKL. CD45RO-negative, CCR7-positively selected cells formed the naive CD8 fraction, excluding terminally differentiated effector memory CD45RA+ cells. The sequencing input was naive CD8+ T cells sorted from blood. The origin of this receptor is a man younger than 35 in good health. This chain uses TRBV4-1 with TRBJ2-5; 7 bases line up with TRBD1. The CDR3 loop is CASSQEGQGDQETQYF. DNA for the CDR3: TGCGCCAGCAGCCAAGAAGGGCAGGGGGACCAAGAGACCCAGTACTTC.